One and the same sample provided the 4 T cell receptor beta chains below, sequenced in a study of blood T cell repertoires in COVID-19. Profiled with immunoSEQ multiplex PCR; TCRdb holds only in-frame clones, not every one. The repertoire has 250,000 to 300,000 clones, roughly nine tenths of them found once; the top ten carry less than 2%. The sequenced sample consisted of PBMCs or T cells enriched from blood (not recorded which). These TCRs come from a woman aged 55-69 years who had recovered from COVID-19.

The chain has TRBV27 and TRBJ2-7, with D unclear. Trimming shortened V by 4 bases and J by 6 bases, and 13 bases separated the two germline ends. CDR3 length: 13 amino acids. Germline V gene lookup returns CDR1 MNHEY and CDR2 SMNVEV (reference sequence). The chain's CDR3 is CASSSTHVSEQYF. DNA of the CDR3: TGTGCCAGCAGTTCCACTCATGTGTCCGAGCAGTACTTC.

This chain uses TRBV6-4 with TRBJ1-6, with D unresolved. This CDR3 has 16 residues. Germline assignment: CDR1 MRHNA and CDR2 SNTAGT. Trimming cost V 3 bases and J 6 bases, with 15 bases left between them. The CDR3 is CASSERAADLNSPLHF. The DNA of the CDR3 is TGTGCCAGCAGTGAAAGGGCAGCGGACCTTAATTCACCCCTCCACTTT.

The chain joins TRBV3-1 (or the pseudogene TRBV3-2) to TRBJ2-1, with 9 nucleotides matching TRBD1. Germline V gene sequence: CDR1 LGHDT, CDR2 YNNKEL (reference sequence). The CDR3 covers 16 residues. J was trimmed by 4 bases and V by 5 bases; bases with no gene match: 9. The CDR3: CASSTPPGQGYNEQFF. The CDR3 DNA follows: TGTGCCAGCAGCACGCCCCCGGGACAGGGATACAATGAGCAGTTCTTC.

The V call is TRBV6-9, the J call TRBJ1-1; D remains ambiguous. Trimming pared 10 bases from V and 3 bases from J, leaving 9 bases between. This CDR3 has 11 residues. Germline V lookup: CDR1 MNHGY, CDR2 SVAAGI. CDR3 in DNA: TGTGCCACCTCGTCTGACACTGAAGCTTTCTTT. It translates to CATSSDTEAFF.